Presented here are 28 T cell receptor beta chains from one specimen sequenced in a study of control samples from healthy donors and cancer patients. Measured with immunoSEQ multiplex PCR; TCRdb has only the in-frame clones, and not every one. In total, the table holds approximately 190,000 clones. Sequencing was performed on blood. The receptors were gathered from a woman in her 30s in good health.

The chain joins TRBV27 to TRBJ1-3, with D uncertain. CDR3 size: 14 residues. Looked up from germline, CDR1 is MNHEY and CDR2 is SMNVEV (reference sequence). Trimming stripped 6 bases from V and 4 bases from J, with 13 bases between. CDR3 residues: CASRTTKQGNTIYF. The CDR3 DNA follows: TGTGCCAGCAGGACAACCAAACAAGGAAACACCATATATTTT.

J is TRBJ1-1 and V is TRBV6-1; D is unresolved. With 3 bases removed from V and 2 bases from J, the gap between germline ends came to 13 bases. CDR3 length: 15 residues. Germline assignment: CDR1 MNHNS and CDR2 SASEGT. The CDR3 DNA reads TGTGCCAGCAGTGAGTCGCGGGCCGGCAACACTGAAGCTTTCTTT. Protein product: CASSESRAGNTEAFF.

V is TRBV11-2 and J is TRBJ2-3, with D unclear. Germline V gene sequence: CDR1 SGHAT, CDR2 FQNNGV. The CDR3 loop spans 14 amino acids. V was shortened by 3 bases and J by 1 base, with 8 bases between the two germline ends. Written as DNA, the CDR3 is TGTGCCAGCAGCTTTGGGGTACGCACAGATACGCAGTATTTT. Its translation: CASSFGVRTDTQYF.

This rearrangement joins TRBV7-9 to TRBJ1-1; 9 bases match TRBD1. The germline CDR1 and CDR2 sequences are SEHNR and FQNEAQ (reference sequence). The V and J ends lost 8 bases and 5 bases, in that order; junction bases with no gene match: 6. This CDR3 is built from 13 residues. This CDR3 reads CASSGQGGTEAFF. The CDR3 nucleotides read TGTGCCAGCTCGGGACAGGGAGGAACTGAAGCTTTCTTT.

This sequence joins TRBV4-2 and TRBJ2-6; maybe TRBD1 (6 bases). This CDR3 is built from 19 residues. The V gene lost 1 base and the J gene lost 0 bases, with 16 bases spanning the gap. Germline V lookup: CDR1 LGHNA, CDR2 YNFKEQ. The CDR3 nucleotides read TGTGCCAGCAGCCAAGCTCCACAGGGCCCGAACTCTGGGGCCAACGTCCTGACTTTC. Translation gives CASSQAPQGPNSGANVLTF.

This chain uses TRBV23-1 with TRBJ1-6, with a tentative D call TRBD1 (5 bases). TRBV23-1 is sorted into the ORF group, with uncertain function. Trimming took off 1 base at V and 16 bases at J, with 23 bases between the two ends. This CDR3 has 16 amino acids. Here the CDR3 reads CASSQLGTRFWFVLHF. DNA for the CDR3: TGCGCCAGCAGTCAATTGGGGACTCGGTTCTGGTTTGTTCTCCACTTT.

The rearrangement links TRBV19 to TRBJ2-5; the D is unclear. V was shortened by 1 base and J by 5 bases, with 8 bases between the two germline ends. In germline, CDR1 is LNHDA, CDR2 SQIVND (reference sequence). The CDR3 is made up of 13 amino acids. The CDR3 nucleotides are TGTGCCAGTAGTATAGGCCAGTTTGAGACCCAGTACTTC. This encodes CASSIGQFETQYF.

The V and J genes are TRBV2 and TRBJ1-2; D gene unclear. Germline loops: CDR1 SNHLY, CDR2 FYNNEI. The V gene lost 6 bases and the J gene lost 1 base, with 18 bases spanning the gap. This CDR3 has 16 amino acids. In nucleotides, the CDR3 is TGTGCCAGCAGACCACCCGGACGGAGCCTTAACTATGGCTACACCTTC. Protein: CASRPPGRSLNYGYTF. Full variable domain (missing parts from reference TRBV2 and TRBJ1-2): EPEVTQTPSHQVTQMGQEVILRCVPISNHLYFYWYRQILGQKVEFLVSFYNNEISEKSEIFDDQFSVERPDGSNFTLKIRSTKLEDSAMYFCASRPPGRSLNYGYTFGSGTRLTVV.

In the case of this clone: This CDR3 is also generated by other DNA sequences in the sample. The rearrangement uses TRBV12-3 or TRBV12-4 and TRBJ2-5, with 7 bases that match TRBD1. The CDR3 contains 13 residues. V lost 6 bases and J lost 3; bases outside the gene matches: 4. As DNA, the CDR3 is TGTGCCAGCAGCCTGACAGGGAAAGAGACCCAGTACTTC. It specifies CASSLTGKETQYF.

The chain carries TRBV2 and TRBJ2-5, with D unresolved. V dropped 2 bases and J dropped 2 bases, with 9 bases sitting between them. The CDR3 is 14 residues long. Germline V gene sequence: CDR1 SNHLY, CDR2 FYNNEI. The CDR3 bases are TGTGCCAGCAGTGAAACTACATTACAAGAGACCCAGTACTTC. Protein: CASSETTLQETQYF.

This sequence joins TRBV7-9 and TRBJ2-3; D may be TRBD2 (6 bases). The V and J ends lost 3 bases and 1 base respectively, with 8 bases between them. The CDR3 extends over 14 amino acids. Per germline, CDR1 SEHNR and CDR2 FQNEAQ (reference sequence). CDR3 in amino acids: CASSLGLGTDTQYF. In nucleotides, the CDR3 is TGTGCCAGCAGCTTGGGACTCGGCACAGATACGCAGTATTTT.

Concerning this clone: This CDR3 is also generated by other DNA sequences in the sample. The CDR3 sequence is CASSLRQQNTEAFF. Here the CDR3 DNA reads TGCGCCAGCAGCTTGAGACAGCAGAACACTGAAGCTTTCTTT. J is TRBJ1-1 and V is TRBV5-1, with D possibly TRBD1 on 5 matching bases. The germline CDR1 and CDR2 sequences are SGHRS and YFSETQ. V dropped 1 base and J dropped 1 base, with 8 bases sitting between them. The CDR3 spans 14 residues.

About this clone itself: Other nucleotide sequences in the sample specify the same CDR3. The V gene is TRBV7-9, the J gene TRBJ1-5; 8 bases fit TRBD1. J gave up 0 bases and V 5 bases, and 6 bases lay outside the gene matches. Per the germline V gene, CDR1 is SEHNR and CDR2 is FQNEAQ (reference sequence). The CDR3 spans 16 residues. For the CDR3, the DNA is TGTGCCAGCAGCCCTGGCACAGGGGGTAGCAATCAGCCCCAGCATTTT. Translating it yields CASSPGTGGSNQPQHF.

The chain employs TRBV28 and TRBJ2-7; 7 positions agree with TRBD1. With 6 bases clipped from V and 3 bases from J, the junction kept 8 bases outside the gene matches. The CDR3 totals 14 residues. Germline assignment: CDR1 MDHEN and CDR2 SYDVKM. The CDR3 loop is CASRPRQGNYEQYF. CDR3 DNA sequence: TGTGCCAGCAGGCCCAGACAGGGAAACTACGAGCAGTACTTC.

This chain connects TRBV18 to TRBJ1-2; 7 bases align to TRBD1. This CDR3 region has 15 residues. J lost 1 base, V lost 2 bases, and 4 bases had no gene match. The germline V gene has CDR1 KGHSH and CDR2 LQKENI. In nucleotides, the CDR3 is TGTGCCAGCTCACCAGACAGGGCCTATAACTATGGCTACACCTTC. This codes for CASSPDRAYNYGYTF. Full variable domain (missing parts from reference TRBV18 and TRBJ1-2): NAGVMQNPRHLVRRRGQEARLRCSPMKGHSHVYWYRQLPEEGLKFMVYLQKENIIDESGMPKERFSAEFPKEGPSILRIQQVVRGDSAAYFCASSPDRAYNYGYTFGSGTRLTVV.

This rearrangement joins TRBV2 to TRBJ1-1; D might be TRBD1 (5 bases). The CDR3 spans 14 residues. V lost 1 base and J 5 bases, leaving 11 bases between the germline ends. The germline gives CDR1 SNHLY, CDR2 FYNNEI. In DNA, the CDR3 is TGTGCCAGCAGTGAAGAGTTTCGGGGGACTGAAGCTTTCTTT. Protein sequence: CASSEEFRGTEAFF. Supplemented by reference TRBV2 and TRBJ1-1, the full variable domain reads EPEVTQTPSHQVTQMGQEVILRCVPISNHLYFYWYRQILGQKVEFLVSFYNNEISEKSEIFDDQFSVERPDGSNFTLKIRSTKLEDSAMYFCASSEEFRGTEAFFGQGTRLTVV.

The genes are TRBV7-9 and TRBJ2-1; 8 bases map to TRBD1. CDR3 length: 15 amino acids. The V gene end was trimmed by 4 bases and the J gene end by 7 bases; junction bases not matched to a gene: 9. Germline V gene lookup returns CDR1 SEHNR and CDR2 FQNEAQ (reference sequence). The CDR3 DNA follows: TGTGCCAGCAGCTCCCGAACAGGGGGAGAGAATGAGCAGTTCTTC. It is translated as CASSSRTGGENEQFF.

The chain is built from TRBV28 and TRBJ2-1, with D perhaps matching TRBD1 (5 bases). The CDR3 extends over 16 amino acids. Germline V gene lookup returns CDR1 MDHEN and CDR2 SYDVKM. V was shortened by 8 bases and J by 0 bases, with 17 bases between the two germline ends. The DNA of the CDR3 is TGTGCCAGCTCCGGTCAAACAGACAGCTCCTACAATGAGCAGTTCTTC. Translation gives CASSGQTDSSYNEQFF.

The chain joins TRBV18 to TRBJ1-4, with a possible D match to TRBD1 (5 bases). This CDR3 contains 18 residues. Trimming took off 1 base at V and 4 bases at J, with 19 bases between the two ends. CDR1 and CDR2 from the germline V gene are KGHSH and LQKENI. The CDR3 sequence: CASSPRPANVGGNEKLFF. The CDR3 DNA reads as TGTGCCAGCTCACCACGGCCAGCCAATGTGGGGGGTAATGAAAAACTGTTTTTT.

Written as DNA, the CDR3 is TGTGCCAGCAGTCCCGGGACAGCCCACACTGAAGCTTTCTTT. This translates into CASSPGTAHTEAFF. The J gene is TRBJ1-1, the V gene TRBV28; TRBD1 aligns across 7 bases. Germline CDR1 and CDR2: MDHEN and SYDVKM. This CDR3 contains 14 residues. The junction had 6 bases not matched to a gene; V was cut back by 5 bases and J by 3 bases.

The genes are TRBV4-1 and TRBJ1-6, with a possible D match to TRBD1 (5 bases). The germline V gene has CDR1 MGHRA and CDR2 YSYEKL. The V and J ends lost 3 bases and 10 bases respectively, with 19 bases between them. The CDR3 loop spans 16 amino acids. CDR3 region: CASSHLTGGNASPLHF. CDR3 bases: TGCGCCAGCAGCCATCTTACAGGAGGCAACGCATCACCCCTCCACTTT.

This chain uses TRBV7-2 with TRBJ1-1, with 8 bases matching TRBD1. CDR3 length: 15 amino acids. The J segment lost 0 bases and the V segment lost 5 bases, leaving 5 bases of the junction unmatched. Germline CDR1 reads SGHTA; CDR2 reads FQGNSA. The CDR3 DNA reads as TGTGCCAGCAGCCCAAACAGGGGGGTGAACACTGAAGCTTTCTTT. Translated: CASSPNRGVNTEAFF.

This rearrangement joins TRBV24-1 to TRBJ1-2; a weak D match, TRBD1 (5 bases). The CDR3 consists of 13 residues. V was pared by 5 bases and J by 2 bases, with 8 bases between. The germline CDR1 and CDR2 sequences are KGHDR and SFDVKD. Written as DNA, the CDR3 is TGTGCCACCAGTGTTCAGGGAAACTATGGCTACACCTTC. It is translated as CATSVQGNYGYTF.

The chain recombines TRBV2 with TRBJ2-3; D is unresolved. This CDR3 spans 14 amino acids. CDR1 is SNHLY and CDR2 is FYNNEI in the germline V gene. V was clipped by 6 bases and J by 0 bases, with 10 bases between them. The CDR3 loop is CASSPILSTDTQYF. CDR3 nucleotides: TGTGCCAGCAGCCCAATTCTTAGCACAGATACGCAGTATTTT.

This CDR3 is CASSRSVGAPYGYTF. In DNA form, the CDR3 reads TGTGCCAGTAGCAGGTCGGTGGGCGCACCCTATGGCTACACCTTC. This chain connects TRBV19 to TRBJ1-2; unclear D gene. The germline V gene has CDR1 LNHDA and CDR2 SQIVND (reference sequence). CDR3 length: 15 amino acids. Trimming cost V 6 bases and J 4 bases, with 18 bases left between them.

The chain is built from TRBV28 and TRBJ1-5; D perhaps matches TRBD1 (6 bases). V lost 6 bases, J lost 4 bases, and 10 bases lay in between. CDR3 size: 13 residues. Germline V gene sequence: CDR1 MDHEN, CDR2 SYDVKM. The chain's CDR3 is CASSRGANQPQHF. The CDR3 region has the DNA TGTGCCAGCAGCCGGGGGGCTAATCAGCCCCAGCATTTT.

The CDR3 loop is CASSNGANYGYTF. The CDR3 DNA sequence: TGTGCCAGTAGTAACGGAGCTAACTATGGCTACACCTTC. The chain recombines TRBV19 with TRBJ1-2; no reliable D call. The V gene's germline CDR1 is LNHDA and CDR2 SQIVND (reference sequence). The CDR3 totals 13 residues. The germline V and J ends were trimmed by 4 bases and 0 bases, with 6 bases remaining between them.

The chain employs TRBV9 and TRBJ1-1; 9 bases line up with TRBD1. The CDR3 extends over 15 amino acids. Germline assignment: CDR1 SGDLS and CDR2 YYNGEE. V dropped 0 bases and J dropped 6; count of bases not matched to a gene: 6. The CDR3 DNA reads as TGTGCCAGCAGCGTAGATCGTAACAGGGGGCCTGAAGCTTTCTTT. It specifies CASSVDRNRGPEAFF.